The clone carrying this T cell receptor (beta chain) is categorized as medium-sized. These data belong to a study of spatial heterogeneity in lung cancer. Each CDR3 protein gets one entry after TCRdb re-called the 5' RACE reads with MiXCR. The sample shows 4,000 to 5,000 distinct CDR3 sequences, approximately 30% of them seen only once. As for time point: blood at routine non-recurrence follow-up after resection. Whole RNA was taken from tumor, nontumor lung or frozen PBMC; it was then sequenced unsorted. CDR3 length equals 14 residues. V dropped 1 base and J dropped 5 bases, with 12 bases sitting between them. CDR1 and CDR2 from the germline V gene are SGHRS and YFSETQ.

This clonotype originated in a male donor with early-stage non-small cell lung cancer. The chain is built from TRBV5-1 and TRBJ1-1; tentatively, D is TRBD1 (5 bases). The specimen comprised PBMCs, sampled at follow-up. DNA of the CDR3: TGCGCCAGCAGCTTGAGCCAGGGTGGGACTGAAGCTTTCTTT. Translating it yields CASSLSQGGTEAFF. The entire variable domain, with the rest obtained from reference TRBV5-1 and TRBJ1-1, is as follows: KAGVTQTPRYLIKTRGQQVTLSCSPISGHRSVSWYQQTPGQGLQFLFEYFSETQRNKGNFPGRFSGRQFSNSRSEMNVSTLELGDSALYLCASSLSQGGTEAFFGQGTRLTVV.